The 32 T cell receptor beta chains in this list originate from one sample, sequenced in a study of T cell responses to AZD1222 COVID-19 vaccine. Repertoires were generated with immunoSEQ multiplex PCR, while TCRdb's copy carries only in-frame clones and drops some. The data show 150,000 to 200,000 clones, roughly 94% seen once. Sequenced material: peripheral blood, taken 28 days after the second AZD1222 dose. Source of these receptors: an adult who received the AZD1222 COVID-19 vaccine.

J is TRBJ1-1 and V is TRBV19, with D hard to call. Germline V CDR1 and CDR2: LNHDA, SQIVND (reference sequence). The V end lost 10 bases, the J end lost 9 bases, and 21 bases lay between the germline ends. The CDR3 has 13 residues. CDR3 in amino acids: CATADWDLGKAFF. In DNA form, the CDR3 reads TGTGCCACCGCCGACTGGGATCTGGGGAAAGCTTTCTTT.

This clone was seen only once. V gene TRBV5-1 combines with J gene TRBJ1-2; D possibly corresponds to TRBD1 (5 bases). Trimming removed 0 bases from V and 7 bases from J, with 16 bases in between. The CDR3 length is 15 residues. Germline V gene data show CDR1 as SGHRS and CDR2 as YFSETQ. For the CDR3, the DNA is TGCGCCAGCAGCTTGGTATCGGGAGGGGATGGTGGCTACACCTTC. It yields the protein CASSLVSGGDGGYTF.

The CDR3 DNA reads TGTGCCAGCAGTCCCCTCTGGACTAGCGGGAGTGATGAGCAGTTCTTC. It encodes CASSPLWTSGSDEQFF. The gene calls are TRBV28 and TRBJ2-1; TRBD2 matches 13 bases. Germline loops: CDR1 MDHEN, CDR2 SYDVKM. Unmatched junction bases numbered 9, after V lost 5 bases and J lost 8 bases. This CDR3 has 16 residues.

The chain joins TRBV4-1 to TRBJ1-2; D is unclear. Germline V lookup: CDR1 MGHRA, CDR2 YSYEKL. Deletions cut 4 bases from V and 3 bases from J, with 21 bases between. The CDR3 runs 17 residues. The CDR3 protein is CASSLQASGSPYYGYTF. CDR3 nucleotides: TGCGCCAGCAGCCTCCAGGCCTCGGGTTCCCCCTACTATGGCTACACCTTC.

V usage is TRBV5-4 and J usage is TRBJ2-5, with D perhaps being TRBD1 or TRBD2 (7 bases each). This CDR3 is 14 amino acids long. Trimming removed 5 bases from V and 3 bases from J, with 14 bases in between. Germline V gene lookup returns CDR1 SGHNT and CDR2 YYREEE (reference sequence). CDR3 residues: CASSRQGGEETQYF. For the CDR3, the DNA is TGTGCCAGCAGTCGTCAGGGGGGGGAAGAGACCCAGTACTTC.

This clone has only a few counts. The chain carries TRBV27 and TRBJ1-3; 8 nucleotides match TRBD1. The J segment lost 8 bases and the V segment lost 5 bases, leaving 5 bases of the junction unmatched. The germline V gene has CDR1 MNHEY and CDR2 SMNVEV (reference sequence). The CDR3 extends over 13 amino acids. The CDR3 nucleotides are TGTGCCAGCAGTCGGACAGGGTTGGACACCATATATTTT. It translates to CASSRTGLDTIYF.

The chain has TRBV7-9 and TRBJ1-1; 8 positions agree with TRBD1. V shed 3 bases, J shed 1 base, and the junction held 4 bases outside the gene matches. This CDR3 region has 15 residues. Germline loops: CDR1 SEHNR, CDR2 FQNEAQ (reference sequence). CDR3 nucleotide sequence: TGTGCCAGCAGCTTTACGGGGACAGGGAACACTGAAGCTTTCTTT. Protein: CASSFTGTGNTEAFF.

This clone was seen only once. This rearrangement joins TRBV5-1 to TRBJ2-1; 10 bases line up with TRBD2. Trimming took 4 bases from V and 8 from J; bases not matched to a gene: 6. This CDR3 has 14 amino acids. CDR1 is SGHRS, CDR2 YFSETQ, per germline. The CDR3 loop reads CASSVSGRFDEQFF. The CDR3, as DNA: TGCGCCAGCAGCGTTAGCGGGAGGTTCGATGAGCAGTTCTTC. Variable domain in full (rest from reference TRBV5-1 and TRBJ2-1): KAGVTQTPRYLIKTRGQQVTLSCSPISGHRSVSWYQQTPGQGLQFLFEYFSETQRNKGNFPGRFSGRQFSNSRSEMNVSTLELGDSALYLCASSVSGRFDEQFFGPGTRLTVL.

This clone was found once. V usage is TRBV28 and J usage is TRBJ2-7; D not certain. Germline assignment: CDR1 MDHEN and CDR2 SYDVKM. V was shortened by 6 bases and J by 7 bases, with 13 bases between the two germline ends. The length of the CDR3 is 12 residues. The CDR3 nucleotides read TGTGCCAGCAGCACTGCTGGGCGGGAGCAGTACTTC. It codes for CASSTAGREQYF.

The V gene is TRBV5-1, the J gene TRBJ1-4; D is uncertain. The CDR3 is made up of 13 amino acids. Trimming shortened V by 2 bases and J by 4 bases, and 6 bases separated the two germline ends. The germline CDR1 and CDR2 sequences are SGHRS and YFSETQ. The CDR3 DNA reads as TGCGCCAGCAGCTTACGGCTTAATGAAAAACTGTTTTTT. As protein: CASSLRLNEKLFF.

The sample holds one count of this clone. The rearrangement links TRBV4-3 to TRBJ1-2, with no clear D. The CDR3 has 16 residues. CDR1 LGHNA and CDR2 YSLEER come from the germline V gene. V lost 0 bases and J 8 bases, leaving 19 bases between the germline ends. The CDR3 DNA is TGCGCCAGCAGCCAAGATCTATCCGGGGAGGTAGGGGGCTACACCTTC. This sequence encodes CASSQDLSGEVGGYTF.

In DNA form, the CDR3 reads TGTGCCAGCAGTCGGGGACTAGCGGGGGGCCCAAGCACAGATACGCAGTATTTT. Translating gives CASSRGLAGGPSTDTQYF. V is TRBV11-2 and J is TRBJ2-3; 15 positions agree with TRBD2. Looked up from germline, CDR1 is SGHAT and CDR2 is FQNNGV. The V segment lost 6 bases and the J segment 0 bases; nucleotides outside the gene matches: 7. This CDR3 is 18 amino acids long.

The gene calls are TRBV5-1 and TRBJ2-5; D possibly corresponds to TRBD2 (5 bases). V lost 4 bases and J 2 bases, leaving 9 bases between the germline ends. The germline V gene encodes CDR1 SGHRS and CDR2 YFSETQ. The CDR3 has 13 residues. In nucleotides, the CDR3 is TGCGCCAGCAGCCCGGAGGTTCAAGAGACCCAGTACTTC. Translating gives CASSPEVQETQYF.

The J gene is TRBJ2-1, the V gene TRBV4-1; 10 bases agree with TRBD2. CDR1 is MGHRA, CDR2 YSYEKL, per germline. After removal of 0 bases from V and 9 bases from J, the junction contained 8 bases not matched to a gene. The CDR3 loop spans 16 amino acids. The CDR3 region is CASSQDLAGETGEQFF. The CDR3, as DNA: TGCGCCAGCAGCCAAGATCTAGCGGGAGAGACAGGTGAGCAGTTCTTC.

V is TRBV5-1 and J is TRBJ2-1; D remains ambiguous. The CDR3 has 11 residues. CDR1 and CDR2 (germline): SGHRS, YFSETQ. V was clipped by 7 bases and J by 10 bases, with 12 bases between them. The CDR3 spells CASRYLSEQFF. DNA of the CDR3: TGCGCCAGCCGCTATCTGAGCGAGCAGTTCTTC.

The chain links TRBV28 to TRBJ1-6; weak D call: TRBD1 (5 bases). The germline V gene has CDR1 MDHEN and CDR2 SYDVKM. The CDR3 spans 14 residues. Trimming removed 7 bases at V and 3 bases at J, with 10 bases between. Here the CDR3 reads CASITGVYNSPLHF. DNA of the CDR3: TGTGCCAGCATTACAGGAGTCTATAATTCACCCCTCCACTTT.

CDR3 sequence: CASSLAPKMNTEAFF. The DNA for the CDR3 is TGTGCCAGCAGCTTGGCCCCGAAGATGAACACTGAAGCTTTCTTT. The chain carries TRBV5-6 and TRBJ1-1; D not certain. The germline V and J ends were trimmed by 0 bases and 0 bases, with 9 bases remaining between them. The CDR3 covers 15 residues. Looked up from germline, CDR1 is SGHDT and CDR2 is YYEEEE.

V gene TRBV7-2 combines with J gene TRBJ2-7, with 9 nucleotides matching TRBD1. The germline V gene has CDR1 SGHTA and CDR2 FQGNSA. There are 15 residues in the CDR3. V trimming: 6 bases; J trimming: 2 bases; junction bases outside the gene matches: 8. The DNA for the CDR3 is TGTGCCAGCAGTAACAGGGGGCTCGGTACCTACGAGCAGTACTTC. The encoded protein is CASSNRGLGTYEQYF.

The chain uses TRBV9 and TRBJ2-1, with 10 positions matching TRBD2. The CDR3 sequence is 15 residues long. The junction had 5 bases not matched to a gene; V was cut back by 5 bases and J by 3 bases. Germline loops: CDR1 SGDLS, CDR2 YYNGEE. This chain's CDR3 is CASSSSGSYYNEQFF. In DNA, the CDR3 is TGTGCCAGCAGTTCTAGCGGGAGTTACTACAATGAGCAGTTCTTC.

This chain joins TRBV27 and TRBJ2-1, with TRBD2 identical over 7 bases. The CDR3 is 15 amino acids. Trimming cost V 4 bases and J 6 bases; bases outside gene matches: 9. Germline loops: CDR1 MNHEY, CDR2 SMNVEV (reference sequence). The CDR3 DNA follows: TGTGCCAGCAGTTCCCTACTGACTAGCTCCAATGAGCAGTTCTTC. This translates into CASSSLLTSSNEQFF.

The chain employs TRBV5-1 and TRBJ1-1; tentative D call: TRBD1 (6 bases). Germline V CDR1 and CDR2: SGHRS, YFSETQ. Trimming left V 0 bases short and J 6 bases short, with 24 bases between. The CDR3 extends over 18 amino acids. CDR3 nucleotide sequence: TGCGCCAGCAGCTTGGCGGCCGGGGGGCTCTCGGCGGTCTCTGAAGCTTTCTTT. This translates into CASSLAAGGLSAVSEAFF.

The CDR3 DNA reads as TGTGCCAGCAGCCTCTCCAGTGACGACACCATATATTTT. Amino acid sequence: CASSLSSDDTIYF. The chain joins TRBV4-2 to TRBJ1-3, with no clear D. From germline, CDR1 is LGHNA and CDR2 YNFKEQ. CDR3 length: 13 amino acids. The ends were cut back, 4 bases at V and 8 bases at J, with 12 bases in the middle.

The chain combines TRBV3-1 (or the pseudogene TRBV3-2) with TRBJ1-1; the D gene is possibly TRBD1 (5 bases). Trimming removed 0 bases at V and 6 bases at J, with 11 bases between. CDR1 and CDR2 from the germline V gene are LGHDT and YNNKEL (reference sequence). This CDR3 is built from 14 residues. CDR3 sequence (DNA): TGTGCCAGCAGCCAAGATCCGGGGGACCCTGAAGCTTTCTTT. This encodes CASSQDPGDPEAFF.

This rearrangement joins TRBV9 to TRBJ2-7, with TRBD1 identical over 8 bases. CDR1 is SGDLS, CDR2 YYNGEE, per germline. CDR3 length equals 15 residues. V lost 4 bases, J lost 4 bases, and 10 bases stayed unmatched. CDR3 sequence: CASSFGTGVDYEQYF. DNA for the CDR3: TGTGCCAGCAGCTTTGGGACAGGAGTAGATTACGAGCAGTACTTC. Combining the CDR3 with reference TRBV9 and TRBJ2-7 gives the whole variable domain DSGVTQTPKHLITATGQRVTLRCSPRSGDLSVYWYQQSLDQGLQFLIQYYNGEERAKGNILERFSAQQFPDLHSELNLSSLELGDSALYFCASSFGTGVDYEQYFGPGTRLTVT.

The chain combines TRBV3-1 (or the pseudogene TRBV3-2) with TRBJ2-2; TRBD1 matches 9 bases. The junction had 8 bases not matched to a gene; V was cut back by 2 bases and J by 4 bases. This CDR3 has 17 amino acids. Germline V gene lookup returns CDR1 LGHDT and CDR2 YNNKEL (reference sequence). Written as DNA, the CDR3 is TGTGCCAGCAGCCAATGGTCCAAGACAGGGGGCACCGGGGAGCTGTTTTTT. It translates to CASSQWSKTGGTGELFF.

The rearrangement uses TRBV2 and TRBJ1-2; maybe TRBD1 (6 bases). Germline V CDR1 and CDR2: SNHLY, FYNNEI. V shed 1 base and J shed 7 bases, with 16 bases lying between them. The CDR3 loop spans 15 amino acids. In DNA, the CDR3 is TGTGCCAGCAGTGAAGTAGGCAGGGGCGTATTTGGCTACACCTTC. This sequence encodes CASSEVGRGVFGYTF. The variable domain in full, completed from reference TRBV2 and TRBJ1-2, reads EPEVTQTPSHQVTQMGQEVILRCVPISNHLYFYWYRQILGQKVEFLVSFYNNEISEKSEIFDDQFSVERPDGSNFTLKIRSTKLEDSAMYFCASSEVGRGVFGYTFGSGTRLTVV.

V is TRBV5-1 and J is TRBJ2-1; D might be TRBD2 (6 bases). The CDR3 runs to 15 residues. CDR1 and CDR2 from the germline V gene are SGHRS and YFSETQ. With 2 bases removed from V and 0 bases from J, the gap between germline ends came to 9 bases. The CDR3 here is CASSFGTPSYNEQFF. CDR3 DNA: TGCGCCAGCAGCTTCGGGACTCCCTCCTACAATGAGCAGTTCTTC.

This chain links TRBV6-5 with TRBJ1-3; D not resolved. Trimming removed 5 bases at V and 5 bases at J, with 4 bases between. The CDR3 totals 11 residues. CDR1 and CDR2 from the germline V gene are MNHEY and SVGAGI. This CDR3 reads CASSSRNTIYF. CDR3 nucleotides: TGTGCCAGCAGTAGTAGAAACACCATATATTTT.

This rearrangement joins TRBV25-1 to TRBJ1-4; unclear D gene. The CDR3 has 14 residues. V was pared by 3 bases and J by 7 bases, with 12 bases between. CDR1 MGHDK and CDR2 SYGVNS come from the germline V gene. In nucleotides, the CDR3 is TGTGCCAGCAGTGACCCCGGACCGGGTGAAAAACTGTTTTTT. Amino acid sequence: CASSDPGPGEKLFF.

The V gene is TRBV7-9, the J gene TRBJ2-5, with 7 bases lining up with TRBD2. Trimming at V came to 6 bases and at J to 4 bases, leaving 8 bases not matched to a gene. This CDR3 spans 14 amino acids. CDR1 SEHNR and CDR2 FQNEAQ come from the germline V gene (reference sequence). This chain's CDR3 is CASRLRGDGETQYF. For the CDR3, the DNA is TGTGCCAGCAGGTTACGGGGGGACGGAGAGACCCAGTACTTC.

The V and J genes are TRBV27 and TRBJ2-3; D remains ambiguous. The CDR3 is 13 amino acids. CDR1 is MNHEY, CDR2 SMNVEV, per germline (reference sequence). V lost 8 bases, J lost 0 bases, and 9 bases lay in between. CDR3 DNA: TGTGCCAGCTCCGTCCTCAGCACAGATACGCAGTATTTT. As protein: CASSVLSTDTQYF.

DNA of the CDR3: TGTGCCAGCAGTTTCGCAGGGCGGAACACTGAAGCTTTCTTT. Protein sequence: CASSFAGRNTEAFF. V gene TRBV28 combines with J gene TRBJ1-1, with D possibly TRBD1 on 5 matching bases. Germline CDR1 and CDR2: MDHEN and SYDVKM. V lost 3 bases, J lost 1 base, and 9 bases lay in between. This CDR3 contains 14 residues.